The 26 T cell receptor beta chains given below trace back to one sample, sequenced in a study of T cells in Graves' hyperthyroidism and ophthalmopathy. RNA transcripts gave rise to amplified TCR beta CDR3 regions. TCR CDR3 regions were first amplified by RT-PCR with HTBI primers. TCRdb used MiXCR to reprocess the multiplex PCR reads, holding one entry per CDR3 protein. This sample has hundreds of thousands of distinct CDR3 sequences, with over 35% found just once. The specimen sequenced was blood. These receptors all come from a man aged 18 to 30 with Graves' hyperthyroidism.

J is TRBJ2-3 and V is TRBV20-1; D is unresolved. Germline V gene lookup returns CDR1 DFQATT and CDR2 SNEGSKA (reference sequence). The CDR3 covers 15 residues. Trimming pared 2 bases from V and 0 bases from J, leaving 12 bases between. CDR3 loop: CSARRVAQSTDTQYF. Written as DNA, the CDR3 is TGCAGTGCTAGAAGGGTTGCGCAAAGCACAGATACGCAGTATTTT.

J is TRBJ1-5 and V is TRBV7-2; 9 bases are shared with TRBD1. Germline assignment: CDR1 SGHTA and CDR2 FQGNSA. This CDR3 spans 15 amino acids. The junction had 5 bases not matched to a gene; V was cut back by 2 bases and J by 6 bases. The CDR3 nucleotides are TGTGCCAGCAGCTTAAACACAGGGGGCGCTCAGCCCCAGCATTTT. Translated: CASSLNTGGAQPQHF.

This chain connects TRBV24-1 to TRBJ2-7, with TRBD1 matching 8 bases. The CDR3 has 14 residues. With 7 bases clipped from V and 2 bases from J, the junction kept 6 bases outside the gene matches. In germline, CDR1 is KGHDR, CDR2 SFDVKD. The DNA of the CDR3 is TGTGCCACCAGGACAGGGGTCCCTCCCTACGAGCAGTACTTC. This encodes CATRTGVPPYEQYF.

This clonotype showed up just a few times. This rearrangement joins TRBV9 to TRBJ2-7; D unclear. This CDR3 has 15 amino acids. Germline CDR1 SGDLS, CDR2 YYNGEE. V shed 5 bases and J shed 2 bases, with 17 bases lying between them. The CDR3 sequence is CASSLVPAPTYEQYF. The CDR3 nucleotides are TGTGCCAGCAGTTTGGTGCCAGCACCCACCTACGAGCAGTACTTC.

This clonotype appeared many times. The V and J genes are TRBV24-1 and TRBJ2-7, with unresolved D. Germline V gene data show CDR1 as KGHDR and CDR2 as SFDVKD. V shed 4 bases and J shed 4 bases, with 10 bases lying between them. The CDR3 runs 13 residues. CDR3: CATSEGRGYEQYF. CDR3 nucleotide sequence: TGTGCCACCAGTGAAGGGCGCGGTTACGAGCAGTACTTC.

The J gene is TRBJ1-3, the V gene TRBV7-2; possible D gene TRBD1, 5 bases. V shed 4 bases and J shed 4 bases, with 17 bases lying between them. The germline V gene has CDR1 SGHTA and CDR2 FQGNSA. This CDR3 contains 16 residues. The CDR3 sequence is CASSSDSGTGGNTIYF. Written as DNA, the CDR3 is TGTGCCAGCAGCTCCGACTCCGGGACGGGCGGAAACACCATATATTTT.

This sequence joins TRBV5-1 and TRBJ2-7; 9 bases are shared with TRBD2. Germline V CDR1 and CDR2: SGHRS, YFSETQ. CDR3 size: 14 residues. With 0 bases clipped from V and 5 bases from J, the junction kept 3 bases outside the gene matches. This chain's CDR3 is CASSLVAGDNEQYF. The CDR3 DNA reads TGCGCCAGCAGCTTGGTAGCGGGGGACAACGAGCAGTACTTC. Complete variable domain (other parts from reference TRBV5-1 and TRBJ2-7): KAGVTQTPRYLIKTRGQQVTLSCSPISGHRSVSWYQQTPGQGLQFLFEYFSETQRNKGNFPGRFSGRQFSNSRSEMNVSTLELGDSALYLCASSLVAGDNEQYFGPGTRLTVT.

The chain links TRBV25-1 to TRBJ2-3; TRBD2 aligns across 7 bases. V lost 2 bases to trimming and J lost 1 base; unmatched junction nucleotides: 3. CDR1 and CDR2 from the germline V gene are MGHDK and SYGVNS. The CDR3 extends over 15 amino acids. The CDR3 sequence is CASSETGRGTDTQYF. As DNA, the CDR3 is TGTGCCAGCAGTGAAACGGGGAGGGGCACAGATACGCAGTATTTT.

This clonotype was detected ten times or more. The V and J genes are TRBV25-1 and TRBJ1-2; D gene uncertain. There are 16 residues in the CDR3. Germline V CDR1 and CDR2: MGHDK, SYGVNS. V dropped 2 bases and J dropped 6 bases, with 19 bases sitting between them. The CDR3: CASSEPQTRSWHGYTF. CDR3 sequence (DNA): TGTGCCAGCAGTGAACCCCAGACACGTTCCTGGCATGGCTACACCTTC.

This clonotype was counted between two and nine times. The rearrangement links TRBV9 to TRBJ2-7; possible D gene TRBD1, 5 bases. The CDR3 runs 15 residues. Trimming took 0 bases from V and 0 from J, leaving 10 bases between them. Germline CDR1 and CDR2: SGDLS and YYNGEE. The CDR3 is CASSVDPDISYEQYF. The CDR3 DNA follows: TGTGCCAGCAGCGTAGACCCGGACATCTCCTACGAGCAGTACTTC. The full variable domain, completed using reference TRBV9 and TRBJ2-7, is DSGVTQTPKHLITATGQRVTLRCSPRSGDLSVYWYQQSLDQGLQFLIQYYNGEERAKGNILERFSAQQFPDLHSELNLSSLELGDSALYFCASSVDPDISYEQYFGPGTRLTVT.

The gene calls are TRBV15 and TRBJ1-5; tentative D call: TRBD1 (5 bases). Trimming cost V 1 base and J 14 bases, with 15 bases left between them. The germline CDR1 and CDR2 sequences are LNHNV and YYDKDF (reference sequence). The CDR3 contains 13 residues. CDR3 sequence (DNA): TGTGCCACCAGCAGAGCAGGGACTAACTACGAGCATTTT. Residues: CATSRAGTNYEHF.

Points on this clonotype: One junction end disagrees with the germline gene, perhaps due to a read error. The V gene is TRBV11-2, the J gene TRBJ1-1, with D tentatively TRBD1 (6 bases). The germline V gene has CDR1 SGHAT and CDR2 FQNNGV. The CDR3 is 18 amino acids. The CDR3 region is CASSRWMGATGVNTEAFF. The CDR3 nucleotides are TGTGCCAGCAGCCGTTGGATGGGAGCGACAGGAGTGAACACTGAAGCTTTCTTC.

J is TRBJ1-4 and V is TRBV6-6; TRBD1 matches 7 bases. The V and J ends lost 5 bases and 5 bases, in that order; junction bases with no gene match: 8. CDR3 length equals 15 residues. Germline V gene data show CDR1 as MNHNY and CDR2 as SVGAGI (reference sequence). The CDR3 spells CASSRRAQGNEKLFF. CDR3 DNA: TGTGCCAGCAGTCGCCGTGCACAGGGGAATGAAAAACTGTTTTTT.

The V and J genes are TRBV12-3 or TRBV12-4 and TRBJ1-2; a weak D match, TRBD1 (5 bases). The CDR3 runs 14 residues. V shed 2 bases and J shed 5 bases, with 12 bases lying between them. CDR3 sequence (DNA): TGTGCCAGCAGTTTATATGGGGGAACGTATGGCTACACCTTC. It encodes CASSLYGGTYGYTF.

This clonotype was seen a few times. The chain couples TRBV7-9 to TRBJ2-5; TRBD2 aligns across 8 bases. The germline CDR1 and CDR2 sequences are SEHNR and FQNEAQ (reference sequence). V was pared by 5 bases and J by 5 bases, with 13 bases of the junction left unmatched. This CDR3 contains 16 residues. As DNA, the CDR3 is TGTGCCAGCAGCCCCACCGGGGGGGGCCGACACGAGACCCAGTACTTC. As protein: CASSPTGGGRHETQYF.

Concerning this clonotype: Germline and junction disagree at one end, which may indicate a read error. This chain joins TRBV6-5 and TRBJ1-1, with D perhaps matching TRBD1 (5 bases). CDR3 length: 14 residues. Looked up from germline, CDR1 is MNHEY and CDR2 is SVGAGI. In DNA, the CDR3 is TGTGCCATCAGTTACCAGGGCCGTGGGACTGAAGCTTTCTTT. It translates to CAISYQGRGTEAFF.

In this sample, this clonotype turned up many times. The chain links TRBV20-1 to TRBJ1-1, with a possible D match to TRBD1 (5 bases). The CDR3 length is 13 residues. V lost 6 bases and J lost 1, with 12 bases in between. Germline V gene lookup returns CDR1 DFQATT and CDR2 SNEGSKA (reference sequence). DNA of the CDR3: TGCAGTGCCCAGGGTGATGAGAACACTGAAGCTTTCTTT. Its translation is CSAQGDENTEAFF.

This chain uses TRBV2 with TRBJ1-1; no clear D gene. The CDR3 totals 15 residues. The V and J ends lost 2 bases and 1 base respectively, with 11 bases between them. CDR1 SNHLY and CDR2 FYNNEI come from the germline V gene. In DNA, the CDR3 is TGTGCCAGCAGTGAACCTGCACACTGGAACACTGAAGCTTTCTTT. Encoded protein: CASSEPAHWNTEAFF.

This sequence joins TRBV5-1 and TRBJ2-7; D ambiguous. Trimming stripped 5 bases from V and 1 base from J, with 13 bases between. From germline, CDR1 is SGHRS and CDR2 YFSETQ. This CDR3 contains 14 residues. CDR3 loop: CASSGSGTSYEQYF. The CDR3 DNA sequence: TGCGCCAGCAGTGGTTCAGGTACATCCTACGAGCAGTACTTC.

This clonotype was counted ten times or more. V gene TRBV20-1 combines with J gene TRBJ2-5, with 8 bases matching TRBD2. Germline lookup yields CDR1 DFQATT and CDR2 SNEGSKA (reference sequence). This CDR3 spans 15 amino acids. Losses at the gene ends were 3 bases for V and 2 bases for J; bases not matched to a gene: 8. CDR3 protein: CSASDREGLQETQYF. The CDR3 DNA sequence: TGCAGTGCTAGCGACCGGGAGGGCCTTCAAGAGACCCAGTACTTC.

This clonotype has just a few counts. The gene calls are TRBV2 and TRBJ2-2; 8 bases align to TRBD2. In germline, CDR1 is SNHLY, CDR2 FYNNEI. CDR3 length equals 16 residues. After removal of 10 bases from V and 6 bases from J, the junction contained 16 bases not matched to a gene. Here the CDR3 reads CAIPAGEEKLAGELFF. Here the CDR3 DNA reads TGTGCCATCCCAGCGGGAGAGGAAAAACTGGCCGGGGAGCTGTTTTTT. Full variable domain (outside the CDR3, taken from reference TRBV2 and TRBJ2-2): EPEVTQTPSHQVTQMGQEVILRCVPISNHLYFYWYRQILGQKVEFLVSFYNNEISEKSEIFDDQFSVERPDGSNFTLKIRSTKLEDSAMYFCAIPAGEEKLAGELFFGEGSRLTVL.

A few counts support this clonotype. V is TRBV11-2 and J is TRBJ1-5; D call uncertain. This CDR3 contains 15 residues. The V and J ends lost 4 bases and 1 base respectively, with 11 bases between them. Germline values: CDR1 SGHAT, CDR2 FQNNGV. CDR3 DNA sequence: TGTGCCAGCAGCTGGGAACTAATGAGCAATCAGCCCCAGCATTTT. Encoded protein: CASSWELMSNQPQHF.

At least ten counts were recorded for this clonotype. The J gene is TRBJ1-2, the V gene TRBV29-1; D not certain. The germline V gene has CDR1 SQVTM and CDR2 ANQGSEA. The CDR3 totals 13 residues. V shed 8 bases and J shed 3 bases, with 16 bases lying between them. In nucleotides, the CDR3 is TGCAGCTTCGCCGACTCACACCACTATGGCTACACCTTC. Protein sequence: CSFADSHHYGYTF.

This rearrangement joins TRBV5-4 to TRBJ2-7; TRBD1 might be the D (6 bases). Germline CDR1 reads SGHNT; CDR2 reads YYREEE (reference sequence). CDR3 length: 15 amino acids. Trimming removed 4 bases from V and 6 bases from J, with 20 bases in between. The CDR3 region has the DNA TGTGCCAGCAGCCAAGCCGGGACATGGACGGCCGAGCAGTACTTC. This encodes CASSQAGTWTAEQYF.

V usage is TRBV7-9 and J usage is TRBJ1-5, with D perhaps TRBD1 (5 bases). The germline gives CDR1 SEHNR, CDR2 FQNEAQ (reference sequence). CDR3 length equals 16 residues. The ends were cut back, 6 bases at V and 11 bases at J, with 26 bases in the middle. CDR3 protein: CASRLGHGTSGSSQHF. In DNA, the CDR3 is TGTGCCAGCAGACTCGGGCACGGGACTAGCGGCTCGTCCCAGCATTTT.

V gene TRBV20-1 combines with J gene TRBJ1-1, with D possibly TRBD1 on 6 matching bases. The CDR3 is made up of 14 amino acids. Looked up from germline, CDR1 is DFQATT and CDR2 is SNEGSKA (reference sequence). Deletions cut 5 bases from V and 0 bases from J, with 13 bases between. The CDR3 is CSARAGDLNTEAFF. Here the CDR3 DNA reads TGCAGTGCTCGGGCAGGGGATTTGAACACTGAAGCTTTCTTT.